One and the same sample provided the 18 T cell receptor beta chains below, sequenced in a study of Ad26.COV2.S vaccination and SARS-CoV-2 variants. Sample treatment: about 20 received Ad26.COV2.S at low or high dose, single or two shots; about 5 received placebo; per-sample allocation not given. Day 63 after the first injection of vaccine or placebo was the sampling time. Assay used: immunoSEQ multiplex PCR; TCRdb lists only in-frame clones, some missing. The table has a few hundred thousand clones, around 82% seen once. The specimen was peripheral blood, collected in a trial of Ad26.COV2.S vaccine versus placebo. Every receptor here comes from a person between 18 and 65 years old who received the Ad26.COV2.S COVID-19 vaccine or a placebo.

The rearrangement uses TRBV9 and TRBJ1-1; perhaps TRBD1 as D (6 bases). The germline gives CDR1 SGDLS, CDR2 YYNGEE. The V end lost 3 bases, the J end lost 6 bases, and 15 bases lay between the germline ends. CDR3 length: 14 amino acids. The CDR3 nucleotides read TGTGCCAGCAGCGCCCAGGGGAGCTTGTCTGAAGCTTTCTTT. Translated, it gives CASSAQGSLSEAFF.

V is TRBV2 and J is TRBJ2-5; 10 bases agree with TRBD2. Germline loops: CDR1 SNHLY, CDR2 FYNNEI. The CDR3 contains 14 residues. With 6 bases clipped from V and 8 bases from J, the junction kept 9 bases outside the gene matches. The CDR3 DNA is TGTGCCAGCAGATCTAGCGGGGGATCAGATACCCAGTACTTC. Translated, it gives CASRSSGGSDTQYF.

This clone was seen a few times. This chain joins TRBV21-1 and TRBJ1-5. TRBV21-1 is given as a pseudogene. The CDR3 sequence is 17 residues long. In DNA, the CDR3 is TGTGCCAGCAGCAAAGATTGGGGGGAGACAGACAATCAGCCCCAGCATTTT. Translated: CASSKDWGETDNQPQHF.

CDR3 region: CASSYAHGRKMKETQYF. The CDR3 bases are TGTGCCAGCAGTTACGCCCACGGGCGGAAGATGAAAGAGACCCAGTACTTC. The chain combines TRBV6-2 or TRBV6-3 with TRBJ2-5; D gene unclear. Germline V gene data show CDR1 as MNHEY and CDR2 as SVGEGT. V was trimmed by 2 bases and J by 3 bases, leaving 19 bases between them. The CDR3 spans 17 residues.

The chain has TRBV7-2 and TRBJ2-7; D might be TRBD2 (5 bases). Germline V gene sequence: CDR1 SGHTA, CDR2 FQGNSA. V lost 8 bases and J lost 4, with 9 bases in between. This CDR3 is 11 amino acids long. CDR3 sequence reads: CASSRGYEQYF. The CDR3 region has the DNA TGTGCCAGCTCCCGAGGGTACGAGCAGTACTTC.

J is TRBJ2-2 and V is TRBV2; D may match TRBD1 or TRBD2 (5 bases each). The CDR3 runs 15 residues. V lost 5 bases and J lost 0, with 10 bases in between. CDR1 SNHLY and CDR2 FYNNEI come from the germline V gene. The CDR3 loop reads CASSQGPPNTGELFF. The CDR3 nucleotides are TGTGCCAGCAGTCAGGGACCACCGAACACCGGGGAGCTGTTTTTT. Based on the CDR3 plus reference TRBV2 and TRBJ2-2, the full variable domain is EPEVTQTPSHQVTQMGQEVILRCVPISNHLYFYWYRQILGQKVEFLVSFYNNEISEKSEIFDDQFSVERPDGSNFTLKIRSTKLEDSAMYFCASSQGPPNTGELFFGEGSRLTVL.

This chain uses TRBV7-6 with TRBJ1-3; D uncertain. There are 15 residues in the CDR3. Per germline, CDR1 SGHVS and CDR2 FNYEAQ. The germline V and J ends were trimmed by 1 base and 2 bases, with 9 bases remaining between them. The CDR3 sequence: CASSLGIQAGNTIYF. In DNA form, the CDR3 reads TGTGCCAGCAGCTTAGGTATCCAGGCTGGAAACACCATATATTTT.

This chain connects TRBV15 to TRBJ2-5, with D perhaps matching TRBD2 (6 bases). In germline, CDR1 is LNHNV, CDR2 YYDKDF (reference sequence). V lost 1 base, J lost 2 bases, and 14 bases lay in between. CDR3 length: 16 residues. The DNA of the CDR3 is TGTGCCACCAGCAGAGTGCTTGGGACTGGGCAAGAGACCCAGTACTTC. This sequence encodes CATSRVLGTGQETQYF. Full variable domain (remainder filled in from reference TRBV15 and TRBJ2-5): DAMVIQNPRYQVTQFGKPVTLSCSQTLNHNVMYWYQQKSSQAPKLLFHYYDKDFNNEADTPDNFQSRRPNTSFCFLDIRSPGLGDTAMYLCATSRVLGTGQETQYFGPGTRLLVL.

The J gene is TRBJ2-1, the V gene TRBV5-4; D is unresolved. The length of the CDR3 is 12 residues. Germline CDR1 is SGHNT and CDR2 is YYREEE (reference sequence). The V end was cut by 7 bases, the J end by 5 bases, with 10 bases between. The CDR3 is CASSPSDNEQFF. The CDR3 DNA reads TGTGCCAGCTCCCCCTCGGACAATGAGCAGTTCTTC.

The chain links TRBV4-1 to TRBJ1-2; the D is unclear. CDR1 is MGHRA, CDR2 YSYEKL, per germline. V was shortened by 3 bases and J by 1 base, with 6 bases between the two germline ends. This CDR3 is 13 amino acids long. The CDR3 loop is CASSHRSNYGYTF. Written as DNA, the CDR3 is TGCGCCAGCAGCCATCGAAGTAACTATGGCTACACCTTC.

The V gene is TRBV5-1, the J gene TRBJ2-3, with TRBD2 matching 11 bases. In germline, CDR1 is SGHRS, CDR2 YFSETQ. The J segment lost 8 bases and the V segment lost 0 bases, leaving 8 bases of the junction unmatched. This CDR3 contains 16 residues. The CDR3 region has the DNA TGCGCCAGCAGCTTGGATACTAGCGGGAGCGGAAGTACGCAGTATTTT. Protein: CASSLDTSGSGSTQYF.

This clone was seen once. This chain uses TRBV3-1 (or the pseudogene TRBV3-2) with TRBJ2-7; tentative D call: TRBD1 (7 bases). The CDR3 runs 15 residues. Germline assignment: CDR1 LGHDT and CDR2 YNNKEL (reference sequence). Between the trimmed V and J ends, which lost 1 base and 3 bases, there was a span of 13 bases. The CDR3 reads CASSQVFQGGYEQYF. Written as DNA, the CDR3 is TGTGCCAGCAGCCAAGTGTTCCAGGGGGGCTACGAGCAGTACTTC.

The chain uses TRBV11-2 and TRBJ2-3; no clear D gene. CDR1 is SGHAT, CDR2 FQNNGV, per germline. This CDR3 is built from 12 residues. V lost 5 bases, J lost 14 bases, and 17 bases lay in between. As DNA, the CDR3 is TGTGCCAGCAGCCTAATACCGGGCCGCCTGTATTTT. Translated, it gives CASSLIPGRLYF. Full variable domain (rest looked up from reference TRBV11-2 and TRBJ2-3): EAGVAQSPRYKIIEKRQSVAFWCNPISGHATLYWYQQILGQGPKLLIQFQNNGVVDDSQLPKDRFSAERLKGVDSTLKIQPAKLEDSAVYLCASSLIPGRLYFGPGTRLTVL.

The rearrangement links TRBV7-7 to TRBJ1-1; D is unclear. The CDR3 consists of 13 residues. Germline V gene lookup returns CDR1 SSHAT and CDR2 FNYEAQ (reference sequence). V was cut by 2 bases and J by 0 bases, with 4 bases left in between. The DNA for the CDR3 is TGTGCCAGCAGCTTACAAGTGAACACTGAAGCTTTCTTT. Translated: CASSLQVNTEAFF.

CDR3 sequence reads: CASSSSPGGGYTF. As DNA, the CDR3 is TGCGCCAGCAGCTCTTCCCCCGGGGGTGGCTACACCTTC. This chain connects TRBV5-1 to TRBJ1-2; D is perhaps TRBD1 (5 bases). The CDR3 sequence is 13 residues long. V was shortened by 3 bases and J by 7 bases, with 13 bases between the two germline ends. The germline V gene encodes CDR1 SGHRS and CDR2 YFSETQ.

The chain joins TRBV30 to TRBJ1-1; a weak D match, TRBD1 (6 bases). Germline CDR1 is GTSNPN and CDR2 is SVGIG (reference sequence). The CDR3 covers 15 residues. Trimming removed 4 bases from V and 0 bases from J, with 15 bases in between. CDR3 DNA sequence: TGTGCCTGGAAACTGGGGGGGCCGCTGAACACTGAAGCTTTCTTT. Amino acids: CAWKLGGPLNTEAFF.

This chain links TRBV3-1 (or the pseudogene TRBV3-2) with TRBJ2-7; D tentatively reads TRBD1 or TRBD2 (5 bases each). Germline V CDR1 and CDR2: LGHDT, YNNKEL (reference sequence). There are 15 residues in the CDR3. Trimming left V 5 bases short and J 1 base short, with 15 bases between. CDR3 amino acids: CASSTGTTSSYEQYF. The CDR3 bases are TGTGCCAGCAGCACCGGGACCACGTCTTCCTACGAGCAGTACTTC.

The chain couples TRBV2 to TRBJ2-1; 11 nucleotides align to TRBD2. The CDR3 sequence is 15 residues long. The trim removed 6 bases at V and 4 bases at J, leaving 5 bases unmatched. Germline CDR1 reads SNHLY; CDR2 reads FYNNEI. The CDR3 DNA reads as TGTGCCAGCAGACTTAGCGGGGGGGTATACAATGAGCAGTTCTTC. Translation: CASRLSGGVYNEQFF.